These 3 T cell receptor beta chains share one sample of origin, sequenced in a study of cytomegalovirus exposure and HLA in healthy donors. The PCR made use of 60 Vbeta and 13 Jbeta primers. The method was immunoSEQ multiplex PCR; TCRdb's version includes in-frame clones alone and lacks a portion of them. The sample shows approximately 130,000 clones, 70% to 80% of them seen only once. The sequenced sample was PBMCs. The receptors shown here come from a human donor in good health.

This clone has more than one count but fewer than ten. V is TRBV11-2 and J is TRBJ2-7, with 10 bases identical to TRBD1. The germline CDR1 and CDR2 sequences are SGHAT and FQNNGV. The ends lost 5 bases at V and 5 bases at J; junction bases unmatched: 18. The CDR3 consists of 18 residues. The DNA for the CDR3 is TGTGCCAGCAGCCTACTCCCCCAGGCTGGGACAGGGGTCCACGAGCAGTACTTC. It yields the protein CASSLLPQAGTGVHEQYF. The full variable domain, with the rest looked up from reference TRBV11-2 and TRBJ2-7, is EAGVAQSPRYKIIEKRQSVAFWCNPISGHATLYWYQQILGQGPKLLIQFQNNGVVDDSQLPKDRFSAERLKGVDSTLKIQPAKLEDSAVYLCASSLLPQAGTGVHEQYFGPGTRLTVT.

The chain carries TRBV19 and TRBJ1-5; D not certain. V dropped 4 bases and J dropped 4 bases, with 5 bases sitting between them. The germline V gene encodes CDR1 LNHDA and CDR2 SQIVND (reference sequence). The CDR3 is made up of 12 amino acids. CDR3 amino acids: CASSKSNQPQHF. DNA of the CDR3: TGTGCCAGTAGTAAATCGAATCAGCCCCAGCATTTT.

This clone was detected only a few times. The rearrangement joins TRBV5-1 to TRBJ2-1; 10 nucleotides line up with TRBD2. The V and J ends lost 2 bases and 8 bases, in that order; junction bases with no gene match: 4. There are 14 residues in the CDR3. The germline CDR1 and CDR2 sequences are SGHRS and YFSETQ. For the CDR3, the DNA is TGCGCCAGCAGCTTAGCGGGAGGGCCGTATGAGCAGTTCTTC. This translates into CASSLAGGPYEQFF.